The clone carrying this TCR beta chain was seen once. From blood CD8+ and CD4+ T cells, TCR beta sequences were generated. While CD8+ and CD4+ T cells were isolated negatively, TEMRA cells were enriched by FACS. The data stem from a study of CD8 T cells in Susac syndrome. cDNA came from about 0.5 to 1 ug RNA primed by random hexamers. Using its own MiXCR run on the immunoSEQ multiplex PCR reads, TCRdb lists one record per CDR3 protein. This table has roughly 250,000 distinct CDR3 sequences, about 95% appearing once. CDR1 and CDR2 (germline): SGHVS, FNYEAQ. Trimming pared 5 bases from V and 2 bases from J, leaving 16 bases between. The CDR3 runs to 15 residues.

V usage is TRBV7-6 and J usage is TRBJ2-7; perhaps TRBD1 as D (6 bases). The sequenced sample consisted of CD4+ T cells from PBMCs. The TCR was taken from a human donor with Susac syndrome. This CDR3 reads CASSHTGSRTYEQYF. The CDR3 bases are TGTGCCAGCAGCCACACAGGGAGTCGGACCTACGAGCAGTACTTC.